The source of this TCR beta chain is a study of sequential checkpoint blockade in melanoma. The CDR3 is 14 residues long. Deletions cut 5 bases from V and 9 bases from J, with 17 bases between. Germline assignment: CDR1 SGHTA and CDR2 FQGNSA. As for treatment: randomized to nivolumab then ipilimumab (arm A) or the reverse (arm B). Data came from immunoSEQ multiplex PCR; TCRdb stores just in-frame clones and leaves some out. The sample holds 10,000 or so clones, around three quarters seen once. V and J are TRBV7-2 and TRBJ2-1; possibly TRBD1 for D (6 bases). The sample was CD8+ T cells sorted from blood (inferred from file names), taken from a patient given nivolumab and ipilimumab in sequence. The clonotype originates from a human donor with melanoma. The CDR3 reads CASSPSQGWVEQFF. For the CDR3, the DNA is TGTGCCAGCAGCCCGAGTCAGGGGTGGGTTGAGCAGTTCTTC.